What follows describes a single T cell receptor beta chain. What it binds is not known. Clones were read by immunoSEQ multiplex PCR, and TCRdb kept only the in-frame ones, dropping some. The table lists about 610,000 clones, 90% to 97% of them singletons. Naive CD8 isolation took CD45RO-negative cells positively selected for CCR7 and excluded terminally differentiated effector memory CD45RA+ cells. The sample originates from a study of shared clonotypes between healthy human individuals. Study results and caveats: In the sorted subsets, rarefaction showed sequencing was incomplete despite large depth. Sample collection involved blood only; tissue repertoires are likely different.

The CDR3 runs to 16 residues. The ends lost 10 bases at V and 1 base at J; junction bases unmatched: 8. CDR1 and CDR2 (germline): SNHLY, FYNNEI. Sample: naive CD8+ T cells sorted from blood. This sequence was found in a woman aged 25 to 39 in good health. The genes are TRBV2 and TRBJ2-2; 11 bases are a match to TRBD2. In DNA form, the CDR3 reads TGTGCCATCCCGGGACTAGCGGACATGAACACCGGGGAGCTGTTTTTT. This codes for CAIPGLADMNTGELFF.